This TCR beta chain stems from a study of CD8 T cells in ankylosing spondylitis. This CDR3 is built from 19 residues. Per germline, CDR1 SGHRS and CDR2 YFSETQ. V lost 0 bases, J lost 6 bases, and 18 bases stayed unmatched. Of note for this clonotype: What it binds is unknown.

TCRdb processed the 5' RACE reads anew with MiXCR; each CDR3 protein has one entry. Of 250,000 to 350,000 distinct CDR3 sequences detected, approximately 20% appear once; the ten largest clones hold roughly 8.3%. Study-wide points: Reactive arthritis synovial fluid and blood were previously reported to contain some motif variants. Several highly homologous variants formed a TCR beta motif that appeared characteristic of ankylosing spondylitis blood.

V and J are TRBV5-1 and TRBJ2-1, with 7 bases that match TRBD2. The sequence derives from a male donor with ankylosing spondylitis or in good health (not recorded which). The sample consisted of blood, either unsorted or a sorted T cell fraction (not recorded which). The CDR3 here is CASSLAGSPRGGWSNEQFF. The CDR3 bases are TGCGCCAGCAGCTTGGCCGGGTCTCCTAGGGGAGGGTGGAGCAATGAGCAGTTCTTC.